The entry below gives a single T cell receptor (beta chain) sequence along with its context. Trimming removed 1 base from V and 0 bases from J, with 14 bases in between. This CDR3 comprises 17 residues. Per the germline V gene, CDR1 is LGHNA and CDR2 is YNFKEQ. The sample belongs to a study of shared clonotypes between healthy human individuals. Using immunoSEQ multiplex PCR, the repertoire was profiled, and TCRdb retains in-frame clones only, with some absent. The data show 950,000 to 1,100,000 clones, around 76% seen once. The V and J genes are TRBV4-2 and TRBJ2-3; D unresolved. This sequence originates from a man in his late teens or twenties in good health. Sequenced sample: memory CD4+ T cells sorted from blood. Subset meaning: CD45RA-negative fraction. CDR3 DNA sequence: TGTGCCAGCAGCCAAGGGTTTTCCGGCTCTAGCACAGATACGCAGTATTTT. This sequence encodes CASSQGFSGSSTDTQYF.